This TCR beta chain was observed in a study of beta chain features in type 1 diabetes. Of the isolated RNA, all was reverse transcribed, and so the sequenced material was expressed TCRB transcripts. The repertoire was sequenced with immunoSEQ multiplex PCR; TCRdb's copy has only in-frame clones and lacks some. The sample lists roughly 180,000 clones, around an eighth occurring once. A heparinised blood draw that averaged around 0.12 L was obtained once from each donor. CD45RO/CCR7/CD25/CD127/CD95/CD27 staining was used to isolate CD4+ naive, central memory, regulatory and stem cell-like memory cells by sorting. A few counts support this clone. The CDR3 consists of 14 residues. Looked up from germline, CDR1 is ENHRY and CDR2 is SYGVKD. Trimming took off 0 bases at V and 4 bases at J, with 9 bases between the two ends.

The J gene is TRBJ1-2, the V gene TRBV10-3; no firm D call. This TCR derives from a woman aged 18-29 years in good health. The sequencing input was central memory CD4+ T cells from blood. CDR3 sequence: CAISESEASYGYTF. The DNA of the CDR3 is TGTGCCATCAGTGAGTCCGAGGCTTCCTATGGCTACACCTTC.